One sample yielded the 31 T cell receptor beta chains listed below, sequenced in a study of control samples from healthy donors and cancer patients. Clones were read by immunoSEQ multiplex PCR, and TCRdb kept only the in-frame ones, dropping some. The sample includes 120,000 or so clones, 70% to 90% of them seen just once. Sample: blood. All receptors derive from a man aged 60 to 69 in good health.

The V and J genes are TRBV3-1 (or the pseudogene TRBV3-2) and TRBJ2-2; TRBD2 aligns across 9 bases. The CDR3 has 18 amino acids. The trim removed 3 bases at V and 2 bases at J, leaving 10 bases unmatched. CDR1 LGHDT and CDR2 YNNKEL come from the germline V gene (reference sequence). DNA for the CDR3: TGTGCCAGCAGCCAGTACCAAGGGACTAGCTATAACACCGGGGAGCTGTTTTTT. This encodes CASSQYQGTSYNTGELFF.

This chain connects TRBV9 to TRBJ2-7; TRBD2 agrees at 7 bases. Germline values: CDR1 SGDLS, CDR2 YYNGEE. V lost 4 bases and J lost 6; bases outside the gene matches: 7. This CDR3 is 13 amino acids long. The CDR3 DNA reads TGTGCCAGCAGCCTGGGGGGGGATTCCGAGCAGTACTTC. This gives the protein CASSLGGDSEQYF.

The chain has TRBV5-1 and TRBJ1-2; D possibly corresponds to TRBD1 (5 bases). V was trimmed by 1 base and J by 0 bases, leaving 10 bases between them. The CDR3 is made up of 15 amino acids. The germline V gene encodes CDR1 SGHRS and CDR2 YFSETQ. The CDR3 DNA follows: TGCGCCAGCAGCTTGACAGGCAACCCTAACTATGGCTACACCTTC. Translating gives CASSLTGNPNYGYTF.

V usage is TRBV30 and J usage is TRBJ1-5, with 7 bases matching TRBD1. Germline CDR1 reads GTSNPN; CDR2 reads SVGIG (reference sequence). V shed 2 bases and J 2 bases; nucleotides not matched to a gene: 6. CDR3 length: 15 amino acids. The CDR3 DNA reads TGTGCCTGGAGTTCAGGGGGGGCTGGCAATCAGCCCCAGCATTTT. Translated, it gives CAWSSGGAGNQPQHF.

The chain has TRBV9 and TRBJ2-2; 8 nucleotides match TRBD1. V was pared by 4 bases and J by 5 bases, with 16 bases of the junction left unmatched. The CDR3 has 18 residues. Per the germline V gene, CDR1 is SGDLS and CDR2 is YYNGEE. CDR3 sequence reads: CASSTGTGPGVGTGELFF. Written as DNA, the CDR3 is TGTGCCAGCAGCACCGGGACAGGCCCAGGGGTTGGTACCGGGGAGCTGTTTTTT.

This sequence joins TRBV5-1 and TRBJ2-3; 10 bases map to TRBD2. Germline CDR1 reads SGHRS; CDR2 reads YFSETQ. Trimming cost V 1 base and J 2 bases; bases outside gene matches: 1. The CDR3 is 15 residues long. The CDR3 region is CASSLTSGDTDTQYF. In nucleotides, the CDR3 is TGCGCCAGCAGCTTGACTAGCGGGGACACAGATACGCAGTATTTT. Drawing the rest from reference TRBV5-1 and TRBJ2-3, the complete variable domain is KAGVTQTPRYLIKTRGQQVTLSCSPISGHRSVSWYQQTPGQGLQFLFEYFSETQRNKGNFPGRFSGRQFSNSRSEMNVSTLELGDSALYLCASSLTSGDTDTQYFGPGTRLTVL.

This rearrangement joins TRBV5-6 to TRBJ2-1, with D unresolved. V lost 0 bases, J lost 5 bases, and 15 bases lay in between. CDR3 length: 16 residues. Germline CDR1 is SGHDT and CDR2 is YYEEEE. The CDR3 sequence: CASSLEGDPVDNEQFF. Here the CDR3 DNA reads TGTGCCAGCAGCTTGGAGGGCGATCCAGTCGACAATGAGCAGTTCTTC.

The chain uses TRBV5-8 and TRBJ1-4, with D possibly TRBD1 on 5 matching bases. The CDR3 contains 14 residues. Germline V gene data show CDR1 as SGHTS and CDR2 as YDEGEE. Deletions cut 2 bases from V and 8 bases from J, with 13 bases between. The CDR3 here is CASSFSGLAEKLFF. In DNA, the CDR3 is TGTGCCAGCAGCTTTTCGGGGCTCGCCGAAAAACTGTTTTTT.

This chain uses TRBV9 with TRBJ2-7; D is perhaps TRBD1 or TRBD2 (5 bases each). V lost 0 bases and J lost 5, with 15 bases in between. CDR3 length: 15 amino acids. Germline CDR1 and CDR2: SGDLS and YYNGEE. The CDR3 protein is CASSVGGADRHEQYF. CDR3 nucleotide sequence: TGTGCCAGCAGCGTAGGAGGGGCAGATCGCCACGAGCAGTACTTC.

This rearrangement joins TRBV5-1 to TRBJ2-2; D may be TRBD1 (6 bases). V was shortened by 3 bases and J by 8 bases, with 14 bases between the two germline ends. The CDR3 consists of 14 residues. Germline values: CDR1 SGHRS, CDR2 YFSETQ. The CDR3 DNA sequence: TGCGCCAGCAGCTCGTACAGGGTACCGGGGGAGCTGTTTTTT. This encodes CASSSYRVPGELFF.

The chain has TRBV18 and TRBJ2-7, with a weak D call TRBD1 (7 bases). Trimming pared 3 bases from V and 2 bases from J, leaving 14 bases between. From germline, CDR1 is KGHSH and CDR2 LQKENI. CDR3 length equals 15 residues. CDR3 sequence: CASSPRQGGTYEQYF. CDR3 nucleotides: TGTGCCAGCTCACCTAGACAGGGCGGGACCTACGAGCAGTACTTC.

The chain couples TRBV30 to TRBJ1-4; D remains unclear. Trimming took 0 bases from V and 9 from J, leaving 8 bases between them. CDR3 length: 12 amino acids. The germline gives CDR1 GTSNPN, CDR2 SVGIG (reference sequence). The DNA of the CDR3 is TGTGCCTGGAGTGTAAAAGAAAAAAAACTGTTTTTT. Its protein product is CAWSVKEKKLFF.

This clone is a singleton in its sample. V gene TRBV27 combines with J gene TRBJ1-5; 10 bases match TRBD1. CDR3 length: 15 residues. Per germline, CDR1 MNHEY and CDR2 SMNVEV (reference sequence). Unmatched junction bases numbered 5, after V lost 4 bases and J lost 5 bases. CDR3 coding DNA: TGTGCCAGCAGTTCTGACAGGGGGCCAGATCAGCCCCAGCATTTT. This sequence encodes CASSSDRGPDQPQHF.

J is TRBJ2-2 and V is TRBV2, with 10 nucleotides matching TRBD1. After removal of 8 bases from V and 4 bases from J, the junction contained 7 bases not matched to a gene. Germline assignment: CDR1 SNHLY and CDR2 FYNNEI. The CDR3 runs to 15 residues. Here the CDR3 DNA reads TGTGCCAGCGGGGGGACAGGGGCGGTCACCGGGGAGCTGTTTTTT. Translated: CASGGTGAVTGELFF.

V is TRBV6-5 and J is TRBJ2-1; D may be TRBD1 (5 bases). This CDR3 region has 14 residues. Germline CDR1 is MNHEY and CDR2 is SVGAGI. The V gene lost 0 bases and the J gene lost 7 bases, with 10 bases spanning the gap. This CDR3 is CASSYSPGWNEQFF. DNA for the CDR3: TGTGCCAGCAGTTACTCGCCAGGGTGGAATGAGCAGTTCTTC.

This chain uses TRBV27 with TRBJ2-2, with 9 bases that match TRBD1. This CDR3 has 17 residues. CDR1 and CDR2 from the germline V gene are MNHEY and SMNVEV (reference sequence). Trimming took 6 bases from V and 0 from J; bases not matched to a gene: 8. In nucleotides, the CDR3 is TGTGCCAGCAGGAAGAGGACAGGGGTATCGAACACCGGGGAGCTGTTTTTT. Protein product: CASRKRTGVSNTGELFF.

The chain links TRBV5-1 to TRBJ1-1, with a tentative D call TRBD1 (5 bases). The ends were cut back, 5 bases at V and 0 bases at J, with 11 bases in the middle. The CDR3 consists of 14 residues. Germline V CDR1 and CDR2: SGHRS, YFSETQ. CDR3: CASSRGELNTEAFF. As DNA, the CDR3 is TGCGCCAGCAGTAGGGGAGAACTGAACACTGAAGCTTTCTTT.

The J gene is TRBJ2-1, the V gene TRBV6-6; 10 positions agree with TRBD2. The CDR3 runs to 14 residues. From germline, CDR1 is MNHNY and CDR2 SVGAGI (reference sequence). The junction had 3 bases not matched to a gene; V was cut back by 6 bases and J by 4 bases. CDR3 nucleotides: TGTGCCAGCAGGGTTAGCGGGGGGTACAATGAGCAGTTCTTC. It codes for CASRVSGGYNEQFF.

The chain is built from TRBV3-1 (or the pseudogene TRBV3-2) and TRBJ2-3, with TRBD2 matching 8 bases. Germline assignment: CDR1 LGHDT and CDR2 YNNKEL (reference sequence). Unmatched junction bases numbered 12, after V lost 4 bases and J lost 3 bases. The CDR3 contains 17 residues. In DNA form, the CDR3 reads TGTGCCAGCAGCCGAGGTCCGTGGAGCGGGGGAACAGATACGCAGTATTTT. Encoded protein: CASSRGPWSGGTDTQYF.

This clone has just one count. This chain connects TRBV7-9 to TRBJ2-7; D unresolved. The germline V and J ends were trimmed by 3 bases and 4 bases, with 4 bases remaining between them. The CDR3 contains 11 residues. Germline lookup yields CDR1 SEHNR and CDR2 FQNEAQ (reference sequence). The CDR3, as DNA: TGTGCCAGCAGCTTTGCTTACGAGCAGTACTTC. It codes for CASSFAYEQYF.

This clone occurred once. The gene calls are TRBV4-1 and TRBJ1-2, with TRBD1 matching over 10 bases. The V gene end was trimmed by 0 bases and the J gene end by 4 bases; junction bases not matched to a gene: 8. The CDR3 covers 17 residues. CDR1 MGHRA and CDR2 YSYEKL come from the germline V gene. CDR3 loop: CASSQDVSRTGGYGYTF. In DNA, the CDR3 is TGCGCCAGCAGCCAAGACGTTTCCAGGACAGGGGGCTATGGCTACACCTTC.

V and J are TRBV7-2 and TRBJ1-2; possible D gene TRBD1, 5 bases. CDR3 length: 15 residues. The V gene's germline CDR1 is SGHTA and CDR2 FQGNSA. V was trimmed by 6 bases and J by 4 bases, leaving 18 bases between them. CDR3 DNA: TGTGCCAGCAGTAGCGGGGCACTTGGAGGCTATGGCTACACCTTC. Its translation is CASSSGALGGYGYTF.

V is TRBV19 and J is TRBJ2-1; the D gene is possibly TRBD2 (5 bases). With 0 bases removed from V and 9 bases from J, the gap between germline ends came to 9 bases. Germline CDR1 reads LNHDA; CDR2 reads SQIVND (reference sequence). CDR3 length: 13 residues. CDR3: CASSIDQDFEQFF. DNA for the CDR3: TGTGCCAGTAGTATAGACCAGGACTTTGAGCAGTTCTTC.

The J gene is TRBJ1-5, the V gene TRBV6-6; D remains unclear. Germline assignment: CDR1 MNHNY and CDR2 SVGAGI (reference sequence). This CDR3 contains 13 residues. The V end was cut by 5 bases, the J end by 10 bases, with 15 bases between. Written as DNA, the CDR3 is TGTGCCAGCAGTCATACGGACGGCCTACCCCAGCATTTT. This encodes CASSHTDGLPQHF.

The rearrangement joins TRBV7-9 to TRBJ2-1, with D perhaps matching TRBD1 (6 bases). V dropped 4 bases and J dropped 2 bases, with 12 bases sitting between them. Germline V gives CDR1 SEHNR, CDR2 FQNEAQ (reference sequence). The CDR3 has 15 amino acids. The CDR3, as DNA: TGTGCCAGCAGCTCCAACAGGGTTCCCTACAATGAGCAGTTCTTC. Amino acid sequence: CASSSNRVPYNEQFF.

V and J are TRBV7-9 and TRBJ2-3; 9 bases are shared with TRBD2. Looked up from germline, CDR1 is SEHNR and CDR2 is FQNEAQ (reference sequence). J lost 0 bases, V lost 5 bases, and 3 bases had no gene match. This CDR3 contains 15 residues. CDR3 DNA: TGTGCCAGCAGCCCAAGCGGGGGGAGCACAGATACGCAGTATTTT. Translated: CASSPSGGSTDTQYF.

The CDR3 nucleotides read TGTGCCAGCAGCACGTCAGATACGCAGTATTTT. Translation: CASSTSDTQYF. The J gene is TRBJ2-3, the V gene TRBV12-3 or TRBV12-4; D is undetermined. The CDR3 is 11 amino acids. V lost 6 bases, J lost 4 bases, and 5 bases lay in between.

The V and J genes are TRBV5-1 and TRBJ2-1, with 13 bases identical to TRBD2. The ends lost 4 bases at V and 2 bases at J; junction bases unmatched: 3. The CDR3 loop spans 16 amino acids. The germline V gene has CDR1 SGHRS and CDR2 YFSETQ. The CDR3 region has the DNA TGCGCCAGCAGCCTAGGGACTAGCGGGACCTACAATGAGCAGTTCTTC. Protein sequence: CASSLGTSGTYNEQFF. Variable domain in full (rest from reference TRBV5-1 and TRBJ2-1): KAGVTQTPRYLIKTRGQQVTLSCSPISGHRSVSWYQQTPGQGLQFLFEYFSETQRNKGNFPGRFSGRQFSNSRSEMNVSTLELGDSALYLCASSLGTSGTYNEQFFGPGTRLTVL.

This chain connects TRBV7-9 to TRBJ2-1, with TRBD2 matching over 8 bases. The length of the CDR3 is 16 residues. CDR1 and CDR2 (germline): SEHNR, FQNEAQ (reference sequence). Trimming at V came to 0 bases and at J to 10 bases, leaving 11 bases not matched to a gene. CDR3 residues: CASSLAPGGPPPEQFF. The CDR3, as DNA: TGTGCCAGCAGCTTAGCGCCGGGGGGGCCCCCGCCGGAGCAGTTCTTC.

V usage is TRBV7-3 and J usage is TRBJ2-5; the D is unclear. The V end was cut by 2 bases, the J end by 5 bases, with 15 bases between. This CDR3 spans 15 amino acids. The germline gives CDR1 SGHTA, CDR2 FQGTGA. CDR3 region: CASSLSALPSETQYF. The DNA of the CDR3 is TGTGCCAGCAGCTTATCGGCCCTGCCATCGGAGACCCAGTACTTC.

This chain connects TRBV7-3 to TRBJ2-3; D is undetermined. The CDR3 is 14 residues long. The germline V gene has CDR1 SGHTA and CDR2 FQGTGA. V was cut by 2 bases and J by 2 bases, with 8 bases left in between. The CDR3 loop is CASSLRATTDTQYF. In nucleotides, the CDR3 is TGTGCCAGCAGCTTACGGGCTACCACAGATACGCAGTATTTT.